This T cell receptor (beta chain) was retrieved from a study of PD-1 blockade in classical Hodgkin lymphoma. Whole-study findings and limits: Complete responders showed a baseline diversity that resembled the diversity of newly diagnosed patients.

Note on this clone: Its cognate antigen is unknown.

The protocol was immunoSEQ multiplex PCR, while the TCRdb copy is restricted to in-frame clones and leaves out a portion. The sample gives over 3,500 clones, 60% to 65% of which show up once; 37% is in the top ten. Each patient relapsed following autologous stem cell transplantation, and prior brentuximab vedotin exposure differed. The CDR3 totals 12 residues. With 3 bases removed from V and 4 bases from J, the gap between germline ends came to 4 bases. Germline loops: CDR1 KGHSH, CDR2 LQKENI. The TCR sequence derives from a human donor with classical Hodgkin lymphoma. The rearrangement uses TRBV18 and TRBJ2-1; no clear D gene. Sequenced material: peripheral blood mononuclear cells (PBMCs), taken at baseline. CDR3 bases: TGTGCCAGCTCACCGGAATACAATGAGCAGTTCTTC. This encodes CASSPEYNEQFF.